Following are 8 T cell receptor beta chains from one sample sequenced in a study of monozygotic twins with inflammatory bowel disease. From the 5' RACE reads, TCRdb lists one entry per CDR3 protein and no DNA. The listing contains approximately 330,000 distinct CDR3 sequences. Material: blood. The receptors were sampled from a human donor with ulcerative colitis or Crohn's disease, or a healthy co-twin of an affected twin (not recorded which).

The chain has TRBV7-2 and TRBJ2-5; the D call from TCRdb, TRBD1, cannot be confirmed without DNA. Germline lookup yields CDR1 SGHTA and CDR2 FQGNSA. The CDR3 runs to 14 residues. The CDR3 reads CASSHTGAKETQYF.

V and J are TRBV28 and TRBJ1-4; TCRdb indicates TRBD1, and absent DNA this call remains unverified. The CDR3 length is 13 residues. CDR1 and CDR2 from the germline V gene are MDHEN and SYDVKM. Here the CDR3 reads CASKAGPNEKLFF.

The chain combines TRBV6-2 or TRBV6-3 with TRBJ1-5; the D gene TCRdb calls, TRBD1, cannot be checked with no DNA. The CDR3 sequence is 13 residues long. CDR1 MNHEY and CDR2 SVGEGT come from the germline V gene. CDR3 sequence reads: CATSAGANQPQHF.

The chain carries TRBV4-1 and TRBJ1-5; without DNA, the TCRdb call of TRBD1 cannot be checked. CDR1 is MGHRA and CDR2 is YSYEKL in the germline V gene. The CDR3 is 15 amino acids. The CDR3 reads CASSQDGSGNQPQHF.

The chain uses TRBV5-6 and TRBJ2-3. The germline V gene encodes CDR1 SGHDT and CDR2 YYEEEE. This CDR3 is 12 amino acids long. The CDR3 region is CASSLIGDTQYF.

J is TRBJ1-1 and V is TRBV28; the D call of TRBD1 rests on TCRdb alone, since no DNA is present to check it. Germline V gives CDR1 MDHEN, CDR2 SYDVKM. This CDR3 comprises 17 residues. CDR3 amino acids: CASSSLAGRGMNTEAFF.

This chain joins TRBV7-9 and TRBJ2-1; TCRdb indicates TRBD1, and absent DNA this call remains unverified. This CDR3 is built from 16 residues. Per the germline V gene, CDR1 is SEHNR and CDR2 is FQNEAQ (reference sequence). This CDR3 reads CASSPGTGGTYNEQFF. Using reference TRBV7-9 and TRBJ2-1 for the parts outside the CDR3, the full variable domain is DTGVSQNPRHKITKRGQNVTFRCDPISEHNRLYWYRQTLGQGPEFLTYFQNEAQLEKSRLLSDRFSAERPKGSFSTLEIQRTEQGDSAMYLCASSPGTGGTYNEQFFGPGTRLTVL.

The rearrangement uses TRBV11-2 and TRBJ2-5; checking the TCRdb D call of TRBD1 is not possible without DNA. The CDR3 sequence is 14 residues long. Germline CDR1 SGHAT, CDR2 FQNNGV. The CDR3 spells CASNKRDTQETQYF.